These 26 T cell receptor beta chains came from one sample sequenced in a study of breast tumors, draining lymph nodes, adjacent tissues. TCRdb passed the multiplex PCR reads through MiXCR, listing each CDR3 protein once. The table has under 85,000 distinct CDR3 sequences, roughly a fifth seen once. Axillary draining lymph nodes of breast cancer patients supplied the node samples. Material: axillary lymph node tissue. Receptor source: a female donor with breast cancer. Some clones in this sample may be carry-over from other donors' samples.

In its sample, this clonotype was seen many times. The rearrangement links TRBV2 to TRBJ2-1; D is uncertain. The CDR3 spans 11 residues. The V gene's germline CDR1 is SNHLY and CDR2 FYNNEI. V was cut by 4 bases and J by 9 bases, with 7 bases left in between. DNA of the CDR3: TGTGCCAGCAGTGTTTCGGGTGAGCAGTTCTTC. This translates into CASSVSGEQFF.

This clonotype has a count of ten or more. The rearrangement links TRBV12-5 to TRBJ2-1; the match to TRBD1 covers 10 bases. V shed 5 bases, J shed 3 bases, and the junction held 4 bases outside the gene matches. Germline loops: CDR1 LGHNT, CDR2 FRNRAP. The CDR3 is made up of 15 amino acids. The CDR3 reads CASGPGTGDYNEQFF. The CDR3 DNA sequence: TGTGCTAGTGGTCCCGGGACAGGGGACTACAATGAGCAGTTCTTC.

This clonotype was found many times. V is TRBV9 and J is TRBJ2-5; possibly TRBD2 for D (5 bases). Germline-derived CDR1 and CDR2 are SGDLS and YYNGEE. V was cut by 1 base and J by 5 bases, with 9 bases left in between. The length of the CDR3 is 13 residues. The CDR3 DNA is TGTGCCAGCAGCGTACAGTCGGGGGAGACCCAGTACTTC. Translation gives CASSVQSGETQYF.

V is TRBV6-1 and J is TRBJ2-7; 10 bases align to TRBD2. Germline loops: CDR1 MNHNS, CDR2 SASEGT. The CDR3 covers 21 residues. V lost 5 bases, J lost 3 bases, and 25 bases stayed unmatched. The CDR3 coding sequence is TGTGCCAGCAGTCCCATCCCCCCACCGGGACTAGCGACAAACGTGCGCTACGAGCAGTACTTC. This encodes CASSPIPPPGLATNVRYEQYF.

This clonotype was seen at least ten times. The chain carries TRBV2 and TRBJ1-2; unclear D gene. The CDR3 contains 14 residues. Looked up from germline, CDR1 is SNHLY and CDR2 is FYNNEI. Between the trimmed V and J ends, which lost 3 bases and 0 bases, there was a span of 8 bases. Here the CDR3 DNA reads TGTGCCAGCAGTGACGGTTTAGCTAACTATGGCTACACCTTC. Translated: CASSDGLANYGYTF.

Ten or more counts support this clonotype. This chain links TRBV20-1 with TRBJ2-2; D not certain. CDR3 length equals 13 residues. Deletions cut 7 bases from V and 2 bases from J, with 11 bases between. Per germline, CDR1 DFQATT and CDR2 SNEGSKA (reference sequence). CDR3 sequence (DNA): TGCAGTGTTCGGAAGGGAAACACCGGGGAGCTGTTTTTT. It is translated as CSVRKGNTGELFF.

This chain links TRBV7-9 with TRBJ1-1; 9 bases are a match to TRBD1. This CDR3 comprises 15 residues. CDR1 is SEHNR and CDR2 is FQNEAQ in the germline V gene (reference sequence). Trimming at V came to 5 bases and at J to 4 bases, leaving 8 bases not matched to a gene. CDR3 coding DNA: TGTGCCAGCAGCCCCCAGACAGGGGGGTTCACTGAAGCTTTCTTT. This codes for CASSPQTGGFTEAFF.

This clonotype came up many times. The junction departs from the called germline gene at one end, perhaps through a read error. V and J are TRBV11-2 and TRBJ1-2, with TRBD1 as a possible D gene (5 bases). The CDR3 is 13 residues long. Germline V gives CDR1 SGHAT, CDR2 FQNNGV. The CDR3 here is CASSLGARRGGEF. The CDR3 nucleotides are TGTGCCAGCAGCTTAGGAGCCCGGAGGGGAGGGGAATTC.

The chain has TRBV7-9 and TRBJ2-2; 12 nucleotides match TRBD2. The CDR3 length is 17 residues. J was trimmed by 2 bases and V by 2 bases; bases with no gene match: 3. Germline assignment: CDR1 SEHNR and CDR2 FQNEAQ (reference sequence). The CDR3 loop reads CASSLSLAGGNTGELFF. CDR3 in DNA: TGTGCCAGCAGCTTATCACTAGCGGGAGGTAACACCGGGGAGCTGTTTTTT.

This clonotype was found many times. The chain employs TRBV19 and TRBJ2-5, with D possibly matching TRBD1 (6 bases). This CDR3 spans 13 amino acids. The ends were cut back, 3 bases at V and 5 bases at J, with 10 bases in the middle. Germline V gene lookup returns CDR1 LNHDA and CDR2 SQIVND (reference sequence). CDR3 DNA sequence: TGTGCCAGTAGTATTGGGGGACATGAGACCCAGTACTTC. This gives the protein CASSIGGHETQYF.

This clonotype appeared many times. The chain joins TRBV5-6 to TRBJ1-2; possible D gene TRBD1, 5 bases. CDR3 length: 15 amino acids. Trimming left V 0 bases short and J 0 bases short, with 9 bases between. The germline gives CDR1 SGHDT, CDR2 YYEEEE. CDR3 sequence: CASSLGDGPNYGYTF. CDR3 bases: TGTGCCAGCAGCTTGGGGGACGGCCCTAACTATGGCTACACCTTC. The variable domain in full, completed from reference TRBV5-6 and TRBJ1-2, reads DAGVTQSPTHLIKTRGQQVTLRCSPKSGHDTVSWYQQALGQGPQFIFQYYEEEERQRGNFPDRFSGHQFPNYSSELNVNALLLGDSALYLCASSLGDGPNYGYTFGSGTRLTVV.

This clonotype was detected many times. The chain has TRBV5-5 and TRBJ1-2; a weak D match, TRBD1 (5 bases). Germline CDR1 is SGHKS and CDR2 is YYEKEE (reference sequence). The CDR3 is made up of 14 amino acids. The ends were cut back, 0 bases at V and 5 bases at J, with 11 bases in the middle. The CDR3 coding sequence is TGTGCCAGCAGCTTGGACTTCGGGGGGTATGGCTACACCTTC. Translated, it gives CASSLDFGGYGYTF.

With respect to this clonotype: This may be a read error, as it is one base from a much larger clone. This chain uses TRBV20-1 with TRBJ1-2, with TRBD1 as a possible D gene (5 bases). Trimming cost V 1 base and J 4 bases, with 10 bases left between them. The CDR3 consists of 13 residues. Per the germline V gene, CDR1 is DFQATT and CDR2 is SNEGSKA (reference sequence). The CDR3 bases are TGCAGTGCTAGAGGTCACGGGGCCTATGGCTACACCTTC. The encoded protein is CSARGHGAYGYTF.

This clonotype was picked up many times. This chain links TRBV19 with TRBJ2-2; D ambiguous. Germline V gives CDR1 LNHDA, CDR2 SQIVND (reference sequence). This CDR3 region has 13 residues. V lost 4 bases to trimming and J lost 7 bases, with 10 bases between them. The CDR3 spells CASSKEVRGELFF. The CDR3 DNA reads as TGTGCCAGTAGTAAAGAAGTCCGCGGGGAGCTGTTTTTT.

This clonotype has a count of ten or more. In DNA, the CDR3 is TGCAGTGCTAGATCCGGGACTAGCGGGAGAACCCACGAGCAGTACTTC. Residues: CSARSGTSGRTHEQYF. The chain is built from TRBV20-1 and TRBJ2-7; 14 bases map to TRBD2. Germline V gene lookup returns CDR1 DFQATT and CDR2 SNEGSKA (reference sequence). The CDR3 contains 16 residues. V shed 2 bases and J 5 bases; nucleotides not matched to a gene: 8.

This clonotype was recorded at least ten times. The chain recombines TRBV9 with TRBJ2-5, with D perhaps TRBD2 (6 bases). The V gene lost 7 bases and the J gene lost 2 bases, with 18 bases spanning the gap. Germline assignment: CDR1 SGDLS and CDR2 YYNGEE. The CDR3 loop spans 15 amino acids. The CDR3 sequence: CASARSGLQQETQYF. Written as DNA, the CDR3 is TGTGCCAGCGCTAGGTCGGGACTCCAACAAGAGACCCAGTACTTC.

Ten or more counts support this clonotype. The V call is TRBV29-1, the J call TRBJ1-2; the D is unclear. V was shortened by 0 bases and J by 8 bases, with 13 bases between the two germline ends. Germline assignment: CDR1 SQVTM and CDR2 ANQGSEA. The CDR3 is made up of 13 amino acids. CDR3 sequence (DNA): TGCAGCGTTGAAGACATGGCGTGCAGGGGCTACACCTTC. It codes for CSVEDMACRGYTF. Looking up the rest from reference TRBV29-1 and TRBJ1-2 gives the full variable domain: SAVISQKPSRDICQRGTSLTIQCQVDSQVTMMFWYRQQPGQSLTLIATANQGSEATYESGFVIDKFPISRPNLTFSTLTVSNMSPEDSSIYLCSVEDMACRGYTFGSGTRLTVV.

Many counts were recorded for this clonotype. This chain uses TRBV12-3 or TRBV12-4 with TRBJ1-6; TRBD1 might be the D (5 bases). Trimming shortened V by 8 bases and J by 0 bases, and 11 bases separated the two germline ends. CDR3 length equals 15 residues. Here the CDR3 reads CASRGEGSYNSPLHF. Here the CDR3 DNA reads TGTGCCAGCCGGGGGGAGGGCTCCTATAATTCACCCCTCCACTTT.

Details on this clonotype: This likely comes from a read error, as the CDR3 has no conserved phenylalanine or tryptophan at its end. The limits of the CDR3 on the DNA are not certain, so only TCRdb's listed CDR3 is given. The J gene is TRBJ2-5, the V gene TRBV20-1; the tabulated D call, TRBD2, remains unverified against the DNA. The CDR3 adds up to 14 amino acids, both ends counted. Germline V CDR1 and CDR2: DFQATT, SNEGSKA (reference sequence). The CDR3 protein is CSANGLAGVETRYL.

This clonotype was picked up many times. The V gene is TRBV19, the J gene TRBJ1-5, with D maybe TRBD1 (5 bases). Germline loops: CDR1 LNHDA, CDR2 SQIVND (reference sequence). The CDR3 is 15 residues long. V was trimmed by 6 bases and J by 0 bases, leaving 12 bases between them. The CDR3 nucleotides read TGTGCCAGTAGGGCAGGGCTATATAGCAATCAGCCCCAGCATTTT. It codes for CASRAGLYSNQPQHF.

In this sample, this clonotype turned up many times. The CDR3 loop reads CATSRVPGQGEETQYF. DNA of the CDR3: TGTGCCACCAGCAGAGTTCCGGGACAGGGGGAAGAGACCCAGTACTTC. The chain recombines TRBV15 with TRBJ2-5, with 11 bases lining up with TRBD1. V dropped 1 base and J dropped 3; count of bases not matched to a gene: 4. The germline V gene has CDR1 LNHNV and CDR2 YYDKDF (reference sequence). The CDR3 is 16 residues long.

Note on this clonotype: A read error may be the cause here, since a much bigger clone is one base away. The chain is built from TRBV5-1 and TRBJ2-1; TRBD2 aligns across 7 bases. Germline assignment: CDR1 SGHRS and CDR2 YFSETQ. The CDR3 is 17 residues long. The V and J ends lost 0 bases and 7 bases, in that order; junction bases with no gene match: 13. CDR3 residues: CASSLGTTGGSRNEQFF. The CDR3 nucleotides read TGCGCCAGCAGCTTGGGCACCACTGGCGGGAGTAGGAATGAGCAGTTCTTC. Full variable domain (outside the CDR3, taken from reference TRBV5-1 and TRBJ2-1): KAGVTQTPRYLIKTRGQQVTLSCSPISGHRSVSWYQQTPGQGLQFLFEYFSETQRNKGNFPGRFSGRQFSNSRSEMNVSTLELGDSALYLCASSLGTTGGSRNEQFFGPGTRLTVL.

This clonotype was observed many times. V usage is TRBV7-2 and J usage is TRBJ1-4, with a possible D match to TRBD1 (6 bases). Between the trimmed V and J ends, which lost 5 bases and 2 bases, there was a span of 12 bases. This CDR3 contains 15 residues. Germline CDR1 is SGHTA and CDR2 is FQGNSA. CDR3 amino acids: CASSTSGATNEKLFF. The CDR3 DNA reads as TGTGCCAGCAGCACGTCAGGGGCCACTAATGAAAAACTGTTTTTT.

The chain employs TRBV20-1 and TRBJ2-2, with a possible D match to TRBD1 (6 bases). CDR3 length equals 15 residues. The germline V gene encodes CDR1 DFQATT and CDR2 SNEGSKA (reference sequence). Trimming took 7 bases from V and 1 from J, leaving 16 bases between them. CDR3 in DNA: TGCAGTGTCGACTCCGGGACATTGAACACCGGGGAGCTGTTTTTT. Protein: CSVDSGTLNTGELFF.

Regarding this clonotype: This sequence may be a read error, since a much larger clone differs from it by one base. CDR3 amino acids: CARSAGSPGELFF. CDR3 bases: TGTGCCCGCAGCGCCGGATCCCCCGGGGAGCTGTTTTTT. The chain combines TRBV6-1 with TRBJ2-2; D ambiguous. The CDR3 totals 13 residues. In germline, CDR1 is MNHNS, CDR2 SASEGT.

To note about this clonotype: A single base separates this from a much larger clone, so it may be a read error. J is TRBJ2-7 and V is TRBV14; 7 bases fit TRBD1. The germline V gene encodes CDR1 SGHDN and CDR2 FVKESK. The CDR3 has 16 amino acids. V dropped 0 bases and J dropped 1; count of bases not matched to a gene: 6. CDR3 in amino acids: CASSQEGQGVSYEQYF. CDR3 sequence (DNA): TGTGCCAGCAGCCAAGAAGGGCAGGGGGTATCCTACGAGCAGTACTTC.